Listed below are T cell receptor beta chains from one sample, sequenced in a study of T-cell memory formation after mild COVID-19. TCRdb processed the 5' RACE reads anew with MiXCR; each CDR3 protein has one entry. The table records roughly 450,000 distinct CDR3 sequences, roughly 17% of them present only once. The sequenced sample consisted of PBMCs or a T cell subset sorted from them (not recorded which). The source is a man aged 18 to 29 who had mild COVID-19 (a few samples of this study predate the infection). Cell type and time point are not known. Both conserved end residues are trimmed from each CDR3. A D gene is named only where the DNA matches it firmly. Clone size appears in some rows only: once, few, many, or a class for an expanded clone.

abundance,j_gene,d_gene,v_gene,CDR3aa
-,TRBJ1-3,-,TRBV14,ASSPSDPGNTIY
few,TRBJ2-3,TRBD1,TRBV28,ASSLGSGGRWSKDTQY
few,TRBJ2-2,-,TRBV7-9,ASREQGSTGELF
-,TRBJ1-2,-,TRBV5-1,ASSLGSPIYGYT
few,TRBJ1-1,-,TRBV6-2/TRBV6-3,ASSYHPGAALNTEAF
many,TRBJ1-2,-,TRBV6-5,ASSSPTGYNGYT
many,TRBJ1-1,-,TRBV5-1,ASSFGPLNTEAF
-,TRBJ1-2,TRBD1,TRBV5-1,ASSLSPGTGHNDGYT
few,TRBJ2-7,TRBD1,TRBV12-3/TRBV12-4,ASSSGPGQGYEQY
-,TRBJ1-6,-,TRBV20-1,SARDPGGSSYNSPLH